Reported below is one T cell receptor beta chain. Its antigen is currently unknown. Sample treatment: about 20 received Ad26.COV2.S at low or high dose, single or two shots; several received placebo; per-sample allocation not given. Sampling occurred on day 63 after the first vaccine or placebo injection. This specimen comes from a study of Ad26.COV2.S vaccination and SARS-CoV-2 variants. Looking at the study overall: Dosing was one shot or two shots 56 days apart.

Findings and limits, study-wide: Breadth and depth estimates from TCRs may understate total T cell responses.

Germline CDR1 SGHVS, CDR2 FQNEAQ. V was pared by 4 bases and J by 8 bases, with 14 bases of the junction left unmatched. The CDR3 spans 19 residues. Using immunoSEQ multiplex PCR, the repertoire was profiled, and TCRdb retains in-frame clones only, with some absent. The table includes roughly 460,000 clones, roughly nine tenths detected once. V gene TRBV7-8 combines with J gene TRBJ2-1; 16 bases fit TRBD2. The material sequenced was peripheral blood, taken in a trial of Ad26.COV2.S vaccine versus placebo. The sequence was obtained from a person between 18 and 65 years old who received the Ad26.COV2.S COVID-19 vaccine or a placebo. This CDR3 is CASSSERVGLAGGLDEQFF. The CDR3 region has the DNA TGTGCCAGCAGCTCCGAGCGAGTGGGACTAGCGGGGGGGTTAGATGAGCAGTTCTTC.